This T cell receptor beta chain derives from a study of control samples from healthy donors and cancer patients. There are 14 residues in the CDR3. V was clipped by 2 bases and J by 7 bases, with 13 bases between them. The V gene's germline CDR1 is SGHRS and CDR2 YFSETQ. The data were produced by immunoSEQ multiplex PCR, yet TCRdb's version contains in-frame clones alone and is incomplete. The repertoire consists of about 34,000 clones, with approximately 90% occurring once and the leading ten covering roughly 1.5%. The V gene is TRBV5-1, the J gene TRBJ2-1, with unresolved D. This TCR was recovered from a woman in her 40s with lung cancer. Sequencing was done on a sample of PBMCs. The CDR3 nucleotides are TGCGCCAGCAGCTTAGAGAACAGTCGGAATGAGCAGTTCTTC. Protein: CASSLENSRNEQFF.